Following are 20 T cell receptor beta chains from one sample sequenced in a study of cytomegalovirus exposure and HLA in healthy donors. PCR amplification relied on 60 Vbeta primers (plus 13 Jbeta primers). Measured with immunoSEQ multiplex PCR; TCRdb has only the in-frame clones, and not every one. The sample consists of 90,000 to 150,000 clones, 77% of them appearing once. Sequencing was performed on PBMCs. The receptors here all came from a man aged 40-50 years in good health and CMV-seropositive.

V gene TRBV10-3 combines with J gene TRBJ1-3; D is uncertain. This CDR3 has 14 residues. V lost 10 bases and J 0 bases, leaving 13 bases between the germline ends. The V gene's germline CDR1 is ENHRY and CDR2 SYGVKD. CDR3 residues: CATTGSVSGNTIYF. For the CDR3, the DNA is TGTGCCACGACGGGGTCCGTCTCTGGAAACACCATATATTTT.

This rearrangement joins TRBV5-5 to TRBJ2-7, with TRBD2 identical over 8 bases. The CDR3 consists of 16 residues. The V gene end was trimmed by 4 bases and the J gene end by 1 base; junction bases not matched to a gene: 10. CDR1 is SGHKS, CDR2 YYEKEE, per germline (reference sequence). The CDR3 reads CASSRVVAGSSYEQYF. The CDR3 coding sequence is TGTGCCAGCAGCCGGGTAGTAGCGGGGTCATCCTACGAGCAGTACTTC. The full variable domain, its missing parts supplied by reference TRBV5-5 and TRBJ2-7, is DAGVTQSPTHLIKTRGQQVTLRCSPISGHKSVSWYQQVLGQGPQFIFQYYEKEERGRGNFPDRFSARQFPNYSSELNVNALLLGDSALYLCASSRVVAGSSYEQYFGPGTRLTVT.

This chain connects TRBV28 to TRBJ1-2; TRBD1 matches at 7 bases. The CDR3 is 17 amino acids. The ends lost 5 bases at V and 8 bases at J; junction bases unmatched: 20. Germline loops: CDR1 MDHEN, CDR2 SYDVKM. CDR3 coding DNA: TGTGCCAGCAGTCACTCGTGGACAGGCCTTCGTGGAGCGGGCTACACCTTC. Amino acids: CASSHSWTGLRGAGYTF.

This clone has more than one count but fewer than ten. J is TRBJ1-5 and V is TRBV6-6; D gene uncertain. There are 14 residues in the CDR3. Trimming stripped 6 bases from V and 0 bases from J, with 9 bases between. The germline V gene encodes CDR1 MNHNY and CDR2 SVGAGI (reference sequence). DNA of the CDR3: TGTGCCAGCAGCCCTACAGATAGCAATCAGCCCCAGCATTTT. It yields the protein CASSPTDSNQPQHF.

In regard to this clone: As the CDR3 is not closed by the conserved phenylalanine or tryptophan, this likely results from a read error. The DNA is left out, because the CDR3 cannot be placed on it with certainty; the CDR3 is given as TCRdb lists it. The gene calls are TRBV7-9 and TRBJ1-2; TRBD1 was called by the table and not checked on the DNA. Germline V CDR1 and CDR2: SEHNR, FQNEAQ (reference sequence). Inclusive of both ends, the CDR3 amounts to 12 amino acids. This CDR3 is CASSLNTGVPRL.

This clone is a singleton in its sample. The chain joins TRBV5-1 to TRBJ2-7; 8 nucleotides agree with TRBD1. The CDR3 is 15 amino acids. Germline lookup yields CDR1 SGHRS and CDR2 YFSETQ. J was trimmed by 4 bases and V by 4 bases; bases with no gene match: 10. The CDR3 coding sequence is TGCGCCAGCAGCCCGGACCAGGACAGGGATTACGAGCAGTACTTC. Translating it yields CASSPDQDRDYEQYF.

This chain connects TRBV29-1 to TRBJ2-1; D is undetermined. Trimming cost V 1 base and J 8 bases, with 9 bases left between them. This CDR3 spans 12 amino acids. Germline V lookup: CDR1 SQVTM, CDR2 ANQGSEA. The CDR3: CSVEARLDEQFF. CDR3 in DNA: TGCAGCGTTGAAGCCAGGTTGGATGAGCAGTTCTTC.

The chain is built from TRBV6-1 and TRBJ1-2; TRBD1 matches at 7 bases. This CDR3 contains 14 residues. With V trimmed by 7 bases and J by 4 bases, 9 bases remained unmatched. Germline CDR1 reads MNHNS; CDR2 reads SASEGT. Here the CDR3 reads CASIFSRDSYGYTF. The DNA for the CDR3 is TGTGCCAGCATTTTCTCCCGGGACAGCTATGGCTACACCTTC.

The chain combines TRBV27 with TRBJ1-5, with 11 bases fitting TRBD1. This CDR3 is 14 amino acids long. The J segment lost 6 bases and the V segment lost 7 bases, leaving 5 bases of the junction unmatched. The germline CDR1 and CDR2 sequences are MNHEY and SMNVEV (reference sequence). The CDR3 nucleotides are TGTGCCAGCAAAGGGACAGGGGGAGTTCAGCCCCAGCATTTT. This encodes CASKGTGGVQPQHF.

The chain employs TRBV7-9 and TRBJ2-7; 7 nucleotides match TRBD1. There are 15 residues in the CDR3. The germline V gene encodes CDR1 SEHNR and CDR2 FQNEAQ (reference sequence). With V trimmed by 4 bases and J by 0 bases, 6 bases remained unmatched. CDR3: CASSSDRASSYEQYF. In DNA, the CDR3 is TGTGCCAGCAGCTCCGACAGGGCCAGCTCCTACGAGCAGTACTTC.

This CDR3 is CASSLPGNTIYF. The CDR3 coding sequence is TGTGCCAGCAGCTTACCGGGAAACACCATATATTTT. V gene TRBV7-9 combines with J gene TRBJ1-3, with D uncertain. The CDR3 loop spans 12 amino acids. The germline V and J ends were trimmed by 2 bases and 4 bases, with 3 bases remaining between them. Germline lookup yields CDR1 SEHNR and CDR2 FQNEAQ (reference sequence).

This sequence joins TRBV4-1 and TRBJ2-1, with 7 bases lining up with TRBD2. The germline gives CDR1 MGHRA, CDR2 YSYEKL. The trim removed 7 bases at V and 7 bases at J, leaving 22 bases unmatched. This CDR3 is 18 amino acids long. The CDR3 nucleotides read TGCGCCAGCACTCCCTTAAGCGGGGACTGGAAGGACCCAAATGAGCAGTTCTTC. This codes for CASTPLSGDWKDPNEQFF.

A few counts support this clone. The chain carries TRBV18 and TRBJ1-6; 8 bases fit TRBD1. The CDR3 contains 15 residues. The V gene's germline CDR1 is KGHSH and CDR2 LQKENI. V lost 4 bases and J lost 9; bases outside the gene matches: 8. CDR3 amino acids: CASSLQGGGSSPLHF. The CDR3 DNA reads TGTGCCAGCTCACTACAGGGGGGAGGGAGTTCACCCCTCCACTTT.

The V call is TRBV5-1, the J call TRBJ1-1, with D possibly being TRBD1 (6 bases). V gave up 0 bases and J gave up 4 bases, with 28 bases separating them. CDR1 and CDR2 from the germline V gene are SGHRS and YFSETQ. This CDR3 comprises 20 residues. The CDR3 DNA sequence: TGCGCCAGCAGCTTGGAGGGGAACCCCGTCACAGGGTATCGCCCCACTGAAGCTTTCTTT. Translated, it gives CASSLEGNPVTGYRPTEAFF. Full variable domain (outside the CDR3, taken from reference TRBV5-1 and TRBJ1-1): KAGVTQTPRYLIKTRGQQVTLSCSPISGHRSVSWYQQTPGQGLQFLFEYFSETQRNKGNFPGRFSGRQFSNSRSEMNVSTLELGDSALYLCASSLEGNPVTGYRPTEAFFGQGTRLTVV.

The table lists this clone with a count of one. V is TRBV7-9 and J is TRBJ2-3; 13 bases map to TRBD2. Germline values: CDR1 SEHNR, CDR2 FQNEAQ (reference sequence). The J segment lost 5 bases and the V segment lost 5 bases, leaving 4 bases of the junction unmatched. The CDR3 runs to 15 residues. DNA of the CDR3: TGTGCCAGCAGCCACGGGACTAGCGGGATAGATACGCAGTATTTT. Amino acid sequence: CASSHGTSGIDTQYF.

The rearrangement joins TRBV18 to TRBJ2-5, with 8 bases matching TRBD1. This CDR3 region has 15 residues. The V gene end was trimmed by 3 bases and the J gene end by 2 bases; junction bases not matched to a gene: 5. CDR1 is KGHSH and CDR2 is LQKENI in the germline V gene. The CDR3 spells CASSPPGTGQETQYF. DNA for the CDR3: TGTGCCAGCTCACCTCCCGGGACAGGTCAAGAGACCCAGTACTTC.

The chain links TRBV6-6 to TRBJ1-1; 7 bases agree with TRBD1. J lost 5 bases, V lost 6 bases, and 9 bases had no gene match. The germline V gene encodes CDR1 MNHNY and CDR2 SVGAGI (reference sequence). The CDR3 is made up of 14 amino acids. CDR3 in amino acids: CASRLRAGGTEAFF. The CDR3 DNA reads as TGTGCCAGCAGACTCCGGGCAGGGGGGACTGAAGCTTTCTTT.

This chain links TRBV27 with TRBJ2-7; the D is unclear. This CDR3 is built from 14 residues. Germline V gives CDR1 MNHEY, CDR2 SMNVEV (reference sequence). The ends were cut back, 5 bases at V and 4 bases at J, with 15 bases in the middle. The CDR3 loop reads CASSPQYPFYEQYF. The CDR3 nucleotides are TGTGCCAGCAGTCCCCAGTACCCCTTTTACGAGCAGTACTTC.

For this clone: A read error may account for a junction end that differs from germline. This chain links TRBV7-9 with TRBJ1-4; weak D call: TRBD1 (5 bases). This CDR3 spans 11 amino acids. CDR1 and CDR2 (germline): SEHNR, FQNEAQ (reference sequence). The CDR3 loop is CASSLVQGLIF. The CDR3 DNA sequence: TGTGCCAGCAGCTTAGTTCAGGGTTTGATTTTT.

The V and J genes are TRBV7-8 and TRBJ2-5; TRBD1 matches 10 bases. Matching the DNA end better, TRBJ2-7 makes the J call doubtful. CDR3 length equals 15 residues. Germline-derived CDR1 and CDR2 are SGHVS and FQNEAQ. In DNA form, the CDR3 reads TGTGCCAGCAGCTCTCCCGGGACAGGGGCCTACGAGCAGTACTTC. Translating it yields CASSSPGTGAYEQYF.